The table lists the clone carrying this TCR beta chain with a few counts. The antigen is unknown. This sample was included in a study of vaccination effects on CD4 cells after COVID-19. The data were produced by immunoSEQ multiplex PCR, yet TCRdb's version contains in-frame clones alone and is incomplete. The sample consists of about 23,000 clones, around 70% of them appearing once. Sequencing followed a ViraFEST assay step that expanded antigen-specific CD4+ T cells with viral peptide pools. CD4+ T cells were isolated after nine to ten days of culture. Nucleocapsid antibodies stayed negative before and after vaccination, showing no earlier SARS-CoV-2 infection. Roughly 2.1 million PBMC were seeded per well and grown in the presence of roughly 10 IU/ml IL-2 and 9.5 to 10 ug/ml peptides. Days 3 and 7 were when half the medium was replaced with IL-2 medium. Whole-study findings and limits: There was only 1 of 255 vaccine-induced clones in healthy vaccinees that cross-reacted with common cold coronaviruses.

The CDR3 totals 17 residues. Germline V CDR1 and CDR2: SGHRS, YFSETQ. The ends lost 5 bases at V and 4 bases at J; junction bases unmatched: 5. The TCR was taken from a human donor who received a COVID-19 vaccine. The chain joins TRBV5-1 to TRBJ2-2; 16 nucleotides match TRBD2. Specimen: CD4+ T cells from PBMCs cultured with SARS-CoV-2 spike peptides, collected before COVID-19 vaccination. CDR3 DNA sequence: TGCGCCAGCAGTGGGACTAGCGGGGGGGCAAGCACCGGGGAGCTGTTTTTT. Translation: CASSGTSGGASTGELFF.